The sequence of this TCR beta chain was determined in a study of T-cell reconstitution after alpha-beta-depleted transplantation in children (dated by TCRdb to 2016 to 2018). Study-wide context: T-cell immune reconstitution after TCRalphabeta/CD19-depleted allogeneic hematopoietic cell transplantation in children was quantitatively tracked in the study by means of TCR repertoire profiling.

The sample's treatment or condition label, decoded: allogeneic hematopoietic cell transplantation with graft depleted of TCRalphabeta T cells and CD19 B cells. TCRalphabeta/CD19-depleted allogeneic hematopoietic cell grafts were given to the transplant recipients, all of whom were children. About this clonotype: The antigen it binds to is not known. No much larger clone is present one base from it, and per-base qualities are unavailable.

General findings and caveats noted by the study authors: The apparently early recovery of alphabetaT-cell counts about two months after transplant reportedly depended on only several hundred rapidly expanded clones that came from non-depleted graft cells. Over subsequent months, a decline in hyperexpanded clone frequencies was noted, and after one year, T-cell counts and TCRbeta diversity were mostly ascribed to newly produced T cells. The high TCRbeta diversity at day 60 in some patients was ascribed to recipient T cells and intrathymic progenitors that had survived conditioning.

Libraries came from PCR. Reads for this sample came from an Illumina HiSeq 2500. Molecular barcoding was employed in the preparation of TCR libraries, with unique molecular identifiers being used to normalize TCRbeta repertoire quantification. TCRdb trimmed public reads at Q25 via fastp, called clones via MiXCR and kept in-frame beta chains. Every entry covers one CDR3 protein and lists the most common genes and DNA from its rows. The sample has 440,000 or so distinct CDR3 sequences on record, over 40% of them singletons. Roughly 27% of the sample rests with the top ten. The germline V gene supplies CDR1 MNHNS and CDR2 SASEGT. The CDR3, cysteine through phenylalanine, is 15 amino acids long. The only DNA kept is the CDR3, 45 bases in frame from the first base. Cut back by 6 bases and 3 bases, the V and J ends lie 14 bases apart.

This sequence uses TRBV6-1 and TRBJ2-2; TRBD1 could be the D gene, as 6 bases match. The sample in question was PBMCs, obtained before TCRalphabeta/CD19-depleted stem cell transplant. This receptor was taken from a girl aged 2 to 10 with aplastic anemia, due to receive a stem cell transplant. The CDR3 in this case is CASSGRWGHTGELFF. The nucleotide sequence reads TGTGCCAGCAGCGGCCGTTGGGGGCACACCGGGGAGCTGTTTTTT.